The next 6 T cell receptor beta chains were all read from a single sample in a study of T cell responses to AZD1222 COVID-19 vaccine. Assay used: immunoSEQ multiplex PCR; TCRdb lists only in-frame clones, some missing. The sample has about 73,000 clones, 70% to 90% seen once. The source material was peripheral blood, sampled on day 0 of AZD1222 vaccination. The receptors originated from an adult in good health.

The CDR3 sequence: CASSSGKGTEAFF. CDR3 coding DNA: TGCGCCAGCAGCAGCGGAAAAGGGACTGAAGCTTTCTTT. J is TRBJ1-1 and V is TRBV5-1; D ambiguous. This CDR3 region has 13 residues. V lost 4 bases to trimming and J lost 5 bases, with 12 bases between them. The germline gives CDR1 SGHRS, CDR2 YFSETQ.

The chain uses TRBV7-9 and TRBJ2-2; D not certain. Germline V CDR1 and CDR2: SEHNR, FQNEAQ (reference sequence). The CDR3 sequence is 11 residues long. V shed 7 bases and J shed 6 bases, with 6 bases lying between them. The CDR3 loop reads CASTTAGELFF. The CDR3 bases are TGTGCCAGCACGACGGCCGGGGAGCTGTTTTTT.

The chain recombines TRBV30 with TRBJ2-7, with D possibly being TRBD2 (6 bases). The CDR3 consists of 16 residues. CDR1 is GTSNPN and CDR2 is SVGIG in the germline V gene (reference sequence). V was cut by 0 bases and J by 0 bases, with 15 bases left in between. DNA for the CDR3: TGTGCCTGGAGTGTAGGTGGGGGACTCCACTCCTACGAGCAGTACTTC. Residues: CAWSVGGGLHSYEQYF.

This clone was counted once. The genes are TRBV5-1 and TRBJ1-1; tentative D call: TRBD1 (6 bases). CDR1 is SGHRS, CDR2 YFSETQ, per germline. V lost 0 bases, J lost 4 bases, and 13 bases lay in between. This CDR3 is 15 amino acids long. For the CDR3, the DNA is TGCGCCAGCAGCTTGGAAGCTACAGGGCTCACTGAAGCTTTCTTT. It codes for CASSLEATGLTEAFF.

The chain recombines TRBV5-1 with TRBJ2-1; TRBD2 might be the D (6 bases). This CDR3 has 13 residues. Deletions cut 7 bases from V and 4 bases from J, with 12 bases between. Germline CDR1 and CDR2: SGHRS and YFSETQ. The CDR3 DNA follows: TGCGCCAGCGGAGTAGCGGAGTACAATGAGCAGTTCTTC. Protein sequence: CASGVAEYNEQFF.

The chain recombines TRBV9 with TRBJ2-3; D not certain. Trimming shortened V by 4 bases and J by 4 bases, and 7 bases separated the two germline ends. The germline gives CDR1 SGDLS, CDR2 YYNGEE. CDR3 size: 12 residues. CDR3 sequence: CASSPTADTQYF. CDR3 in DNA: TGTGCCAGCAGCCCAACGGCAGATACGCAGTATTTT.